This T cell receptor (beta chain) was observed in a study of T cell responses to AZD1222 COVID-19 vaccine. Study outcomes and limitations: Spike-specific TCR breadth and depth went up after people got two AZD1222 doses. Among vaccine-associated CD4 TCRs, coverage spanned spike, with dominance at 160-218 and 743-854.

Second-dose timings of about 4 or about 12 weeks were pooled. This CDR3 is 14 amino acids long. Trimming took 0 bases from V and 5 from J, leaving 8 bases between them. Per germline, CDR1 GTSNPN and CDR2 SVGIG (reference sequence). This clone has just a few counts. The antigen is not known. Produced via immunoSEQ multiplex PCR; TCRdb's table is partial and in-frame only. This sample has around 99,000 clones, with about 85% found just once. The chain combines TRBV30 with TRBJ1-6; TRBD1 might be the D (6 bases). This specimen was peripheral blood, taken 28 days after the second AZD1222 dose. The TCR was taken from an adult who received the AZD1222 COVID-19 vaccine. CDR3 amino acids: CAWSVRGNNSPLHF. As DNA, the CDR3 is TGTGCCTGGAGTGTTAGGGGGAATAATTCACCCCTCCACTTT.